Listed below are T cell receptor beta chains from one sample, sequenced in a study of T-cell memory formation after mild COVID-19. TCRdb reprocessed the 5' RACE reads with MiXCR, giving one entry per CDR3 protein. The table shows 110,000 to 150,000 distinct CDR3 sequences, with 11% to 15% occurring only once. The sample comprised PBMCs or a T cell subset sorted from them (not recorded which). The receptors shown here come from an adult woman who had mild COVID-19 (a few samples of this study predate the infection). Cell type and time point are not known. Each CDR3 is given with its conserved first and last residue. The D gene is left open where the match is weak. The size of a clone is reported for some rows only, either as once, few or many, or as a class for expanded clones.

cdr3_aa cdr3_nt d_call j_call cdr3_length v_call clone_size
CASSVDRGNTF TGTGCCAGCAGCGTGGACCGTGGAAACACCTTC - TRBJ1-2 11 TRBV7-9 -
CASSLILGQSTYNEQFF TGTGCCAGCAGTTTAATCCTTGGACAGAGCACTTACAATGAGCAGTTCTTC - TRBJ2-1 17 TRBV27 -
CASSQGAGAGEHEQYF TGTGCCAGCAGCCAAGGGGCTGGGGCGGGGGAGCACGAGCAGTACTTC TRBD2 TRBJ2-7 16 TRBV4-2 -
CASSPPGGQGATYEQYF TGTGCCAGCAGCCCCCCCGGGGGCCAGGGGGCCACCTACGAGCAGTACTTC TRBD1 TRBJ2-7 17 TRBV7-9 -
CASSQGTSAYNEQFF TGCGCCAGCAGCCAGGGGACTAGCGCCTACAATGAGCAGTTCTTC TRBD2 TRBJ2-1 15 TRBV4-3 -
CASSPGGPTDTQYF TGTGCCAGCAGCCCAGGGGGGCCCACAGATACGCAGTATTTT - TRBJ2-3 14 TRBV9 few
CASSHLPGQGNYGYTF TGTGCCAGCAGCCACCTACCGGGACAGGGAAACTATGGCTACACCTTC TRBD1 TRBJ1-2 16 TRBV7-6 few
CASSLSLFARGETDTKYF TGTGCCAGCAGCTTATCATTATTCGCGCGGGGAGAGACAGATACGAAGTATTTT - TRBJ2-3 18 TRBV7-2 -
CASSKAPKVPYEQYF TGTGCCAGCAGCAAAGCTCCCAAGGTTCCCTACGAGCAGTACTTC - TRBJ2-7 15 TRBV21-1 -
CASSLVLAGDETQYF TGCGCCAGCAGCTTGGTACTAGCGGGGGATGAGACCCAGTACTTC TRBD2 TRBJ2-5 15 TRBV5-1 -
CASSLTGQGSYEQYF TGTGCCAGCAGCTTGACGGGACAGGGTTCCTACGAGCAGTACTTC TRBD1 TRBJ2-7 15 TRBV7-9 -
CASSHPPDWAQETQYF TGCGCCAGCAGCCACCCCCCCGACTGGGCCCAAGAGACCCAGTACTTC - TRBJ2-5 16 TRBV4-1 -
CASGPLLYNEQFF TGTGCCAGCGGCCCTTTACTGTACAATGAGCAGTTCTTC - TRBJ2-1 13 TRBV2 -
CASSLAGPQGLGVGGEQFF TGCGCCAGCAGCCTGGCGGGACCGCAGGGACTAGGTGTAGGTGGTGAGCAGTTCTTC TRBD2 TRBJ2-1 19 TRBV5-1 few
CASSPTSGVYEQYF TGCGCCAGCAGCCCGACTAGCGGGGTCTACGAGCAGTACTTC TRBD2 TRBJ2-7 14 TRBV5-1 -
CASSEGEIYRGTTRVDTQYF TGTGCCAGCAGTGAAGGGGAAATCTACCGCGGGACTACCCGCGTGGATACGCAGTATTTT TRBD2 TRBJ2-3 20 TRBV2 many
CASSLRGGVGELFF TGTGCCAGCAGTCTCCGGGGGGGCGTCGGGGAGCTGTTTTTT TRBD2 TRBJ2-2 14 TRBV27 many
CASSFTSDRASYEQYF TGTGCCAGCAGCTTTACTTCGGACAGGGCATCCTACGAGCAGTACTTC TRBD1 TRBJ2-7 16 TRBV5-6 -
CASSSPSGQETQYF TGTGCCAGCAGCTCGCCTAGCGGACAAGAGACCCAGTACTTC TRBD2 TRBJ2-5 14 TRBV11-1 -
CASSQERGITNEQFF TGCGCCAGCAGCCAAGAGAGGGGTATTACCAATGAGCAGTTCTTC - TRBJ2-1 15 TRBV4-1 many
CASSLGTSGSTYEQYF TGTGCCAGCAGCTTAGGGACTAGCGGATCTACCTACGAGCAGTACTTC TRBD2 TRBJ2-7 16 TRBV7-2 -
CASSFYGYNEQFF TGTGCCAGCAGCTTTTACGGTTATAATGAGCAGTTCTTC - TRBJ2-1 13 TRBV7-3 few
CASTPLDRDGTEAFF TGTGCCAGTACCCCCCTCGACAGGGATGGAACTGAAGCTTTCTTT TRBD1 TRBJ1-1 15 TRBV19 -
CASSRRDYTTRELFF TGTGCCAGCAGTAGACGGGACTATACTACAAGGGAGCTGTTTTTT TRBD2 TRBJ2-2 15 TRBV12-3/TRBV12-4 -
CASSLGTGGTSSYEQYF TGTGCCAGCAGCCTCGGGACAGGGGGCACTAGCTCCTACGAGCAGTACTTC TRBD1 TRBJ2-7 17 TRBV11-2 -
CASSPPIEQGNHEQYF TGTGCCAGCAGCCCCCCGATCGAGCAAGGGAATCACGAGCAGTACTTC - TRBJ2-7 16 TRBV5-6 few
CASSPLVSGGYTF TGTGCCAGCAGTCCTCTGGTGAGTGGTGGCTACACCTTC - TRBJ1-2 13 TRBV12-3/TRBV12-4 few
CASGRQGQYNEQFF TGTGCCAGCGGAAGACAGGGTCAATACAATGAGCAGTTCTTC TRBD1 TRBJ2-1 14 TRBV27 few
CASSFTGDYNEQFF TGTGCCAGCAGCTTTACAGGGGACTACAATGAGCAGTTCTTC TRBD1 TRBJ2-1 14 TRBV7-9 few
CAISESPVSSYEQYF TGTGCCATCAGTGAGTCGCCGGTAAGCTCCTACGAGCAGTACTTC - TRBJ2-7 15 TRBV10-3 -
CASSQDVGLAKRPQHF TGTGCCAGCAGCCAAGATGTAGGGCTGGCGAAACGGCCCCAGCATTTT - TRBJ1-5 16 TRBV4-2 -
CASSQEQGPNYGYTF TGTGCCAGCAGCCAAGAACAGGGGCCCAACTATGGCTACACCTTC TRBD1 TRBJ1-2 15 TRBV4-2 many